These 10 T cell receptor beta chains originate from one sample sequenced in a study of T-cell memory formation after mild COVID-19. TCRdb re-analysed the 5' RACE reads in MiXCR, keeping a single row per CDR3 protein. The profile shows 30,000 to 45,000 distinct CDR3 sequences, over 9.5% of them singletons. Sequencing was performed on PBMCs or a T cell subset sorted from them (not recorded which). The origin of the receptors is a man aged 18 to 35 who had mild COVID-19 (a few samples of this study predate the infection). Cell type and time point are not known.

V and J are TRBV12-3 or TRBV12-4 and TRBJ1-6; 8 positions agree with TRBD1. V lost 6 bases to trimming and J lost 14 bases; unmatched junction nucleotides: 9. The CDR3 contains 13 residues. CDR3 sequence (DNA): TGTGCCAGCAGAAGACAGGGGCCGGGGTCCCTCCACTTT. This translates into CASRRQGPGSLHF.

By frequency in the sample, this clonotype is medium-sized. The V call is TRBV9, the J call TRBJ2-3; no reliable D call. This CDR3 has 13 residues. CDR1 SGDLS and CDR2 YYNGEE come from the germline V gene. Trimming removed 2 bases from V and 2 bases from J, with 6 bases in between. CDR3 nucleotide sequence: TGTGCCAGCAGCGTCCTAAACACAGATACGCAGTATTTT. Amino acids: CASSVLNTDTQYF. Variable domain in full (rest from reference TRBV9 and TRBJ2-3): DSGVTQTPKHLITATGQRVTLRCSPRSGDLSVYWYQQSLDQGLQFLIQYYNGEERAKGNILERFSAQQFPDLHSELNLSSLELGDSALYFCASSVLNTDTQYFGPGTRLTVL.

The table lists this clonotype with many counts. CDR3 DNA: TGCAGTGCCCCGGGGCCTGTTCCCAACGAGCAGTACTTC. As protein: CSAPGPVPNEQYF. The chain has TRBV20-1 and TRBJ2-7; perhaps D is TRBD1 or TRBD2 (5 bases each). The CDR3 runs to 13 residues. V lost 6 bases, J lost 5 bases, and 17 bases lay in between. CDR1 is DFQATT and CDR2 is SNEGSKA in the germline V gene (reference sequence).

There are many counts of this clonotype. One end of the junction fails to match germline, which may point to a read error. This rearrangement joins TRBV2 to TRBJ2-5, with 8 positions matching TRBD2. This CDR3 has 15 residues. Germline assignment: CDR1 SNHLY and CDR2 FYNNEI. In DNA, the CDR3 is TGTGCCAGCACTGAACAGGCGGGGGGAGTCGAGACCCAGTACTTC. It specifies CASTEQAGGVETQYF.

The CDR3, as DNA: TGTGCCTGGAGTGCGGGGGCAGTCCCCGATACGCAGTATTTT. Its translation: CAWSAGAVPDTQYF. V and J are TRBV30 and TRBJ2-3; D may be TRBD1 or TRBD2 (6 bases each). Trimming took off 1 base at V and 6 bases at J, with 14 bases between the two ends. The CDR3 runs to 14 residues. Per germline, CDR1 GTSNPN and CDR2 SVGIG (reference sequence).

This clonotype was counted a few times. The rearrangement joins TRBV28 to TRBJ2-1; D is perhaps TRBD2 (6 bases). V shed 7 bases and J shed 7 bases, with 23 bases lying between them. Germline CDR1 MDHEN, CDR2 SYDVKM. The CDR3 is 16 residues long. The CDR3 DNA follows: TGTGCCAGCAACCTCCCGAGGAACTGGGGGGAAAATGAGCAGTTCTTC. Residues: CASNLPRNWGENEQFF.

This clonotype is medium-sized (0.01 to 0.1%) by share. The chain recombines TRBV9 with TRBJ2-1; D gene ambiguous. CDR1 is SGDLS, CDR2 YYNGEE, per germline. Between the trimmed V and J ends, which lost 3 bases and 10 bases, there was a span of 11 bases. The CDR3 is 12 residues long. CDR3 in amino acids: CASSGMTSEQFF. The CDR3 nucleotides are TGTGCCAGCAGCGGGATGACTTCCGAGCAGTTCTTC. Together with reference TRBV9 and TRBJ2-1, the CDR3 gives the full variable domain: DSGVTQTPKHLITATGQRVTLRCSPRSGDLSVYWYQQSLDQGLQFLIQYYNGEERAKGNILERFSAQQFPDLHSELNLSSLELGDSALYFCASSGMTSEQFFGPGTRLTVL.

This clonotype came up many times. The chain has TRBV7-9 and TRBJ2-1; 11 positions match TRBD1. Per germline, CDR1 SEHNR and CDR2 FQNEAQ (reference sequence). This CDR3 comprises 16 residues. The junction had 4 bases not matched to a gene; V was cut back by 1 base and J by 5 bases. CDR3 sequence (DNA): TGTGCCAGCAGCTTAGTGTGGACAGGGGGCCACAATGAGCAGTTCTTC. Its protein is CASSLVWTGGHNEQFF.

This clonotype was observed at least ten times. The V call is TRBV5-1, the J call TRBJ2-3; 11 bases agree with TRBD2. The germline CDR1 and CDR2 sequences are SGHRS and YFSETQ. The V gene end was trimmed by 0 bases and the J gene end by 5 bases; junction bases not matched to a gene: 11. CDR3 length: 18 residues. CDR3 nucleotide sequence: TGCGCCAGCAGCTTGGCCGGTAGCGGGGGGGCCGGAATAGATACGCAGTATTTT. Its protein product is CASSLAGSGGAGIDTQYF.

The V and J genes are TRBV5-5 and TRBJ1-5, with 10 bases fitting TRBD1. CDR1 is SGHKS, CDR2 YYEKEE, per germline (reference sequence). J lost 2 bases, V lost 3 bases, and 2 bases had no gene match. CDR3 length: 15 amino acids. This chain's CDR3 is CASSWGTGGNQPQHF. The CDR3 coding sequence is TGTGCCAGCAGCTGGGGGACAGGGGGCAATCAGCCCCAGCATTTT.